The 24 T cell receptor beta chains below were found in one sample sequenced in a study of T cell responses to AZD1222 COVID-19 vaccine. Profiling relied on immunoSEQ multiplex PCR, and the TCRdb table lists in-frame clones only, not all of them. Of 120,000 or so clones listed, 88% were seen once; the top ten hold 1.5% to 2%. The sample here was peripheral blood, taken on day 0 of AZD1222 vaccination. The origin of the receptors is an adult in good health.

This clone showed up just once. The chain links TRBV6-4 to TRBJ2-5, with a tentative D call TRBD2 (6 bases). CDR1 and CDR2 (germline): MRHNA, SNTAGT. V was pared by 6 bases and J by 0 bases, with 14 bases between. The CDR3 loop spans 15 amino acids. For the CDR3, the DNA is TGTGCCAGCAGGGAAGTAGCGGTGTACCAAGAGACCCAGTACTTC. It specifies CASREVAVYQETQYF.

CDR3 amino acids: CASSLLGNTEAFF. The CDR3 DNA is TGTGCCAGCAGCTTGCTGGGGAACACTGAAGCTTTCTTT. This chain connects TRBV5-6 to TRBJ1-1; D remains unclear. The CDR3 covers 13 residues. Germline CDR1 reads SGHDT; CDR2 reads YYEEEE. V was cut by 1 base and J by 1 base, with 5 bases left in between.

This sequence joins TRBV5-5 and TRBJ1-6; D not resolved. Germline V gene lookup returns CDR1 SGHKS and CDR2 YYEKEE (reference sequence). The CDR3 consists of 16 residues. V lost 5 bases and J lost 9, with 21 bases in between. CDR3 DNA sequence: TGTGCCAGCAGGGGAGGGCCCAATGCCCAAATTTCACCCCTCCACTTT. Protein: CASRGGPNAQISPLHF.

The genes are TRBV19 and TRBJ1-1, with no clear D. The CDR3 length is 12 residues. V was pared by 5 bases and J by 2 bases, with 6 bases between. Germline CDR1 and CDR2: LNHDA and SQIVND (reference sequence). CDR3 DNA sequence: TGTGCCAGTAGTTGGGGAAACACTGAAGCTTTCTTT. Its protein is CASSWGNTEAFF.

This clone came up a few times. The chain uses TRBV3-1 (or the pseudogene TRBV3-2) and TRBJ1-2; the D gene is possibly TRBD1 (6 bases). The germline V and J ends were trimmed by 4 bases and 7 bases, with 16 bases remaining between them. The CDR3 loop spans 14 amino acids. The germline CDR1 and CDR2 sequences are LGHDT and YNNKEL (reference sequence). CDR3 sequence (DNA): TGTGCCAGCAGCCCTCGGACAGCTAGAACTGGCTACACCTTC. It is translated as CASSPRTARTGYTF.

This clone appeared once. This sequence joins TRBV5-1 and TRBJ2-7; TRBD1 matches at 8 bases. Germline lookup yields CDR1 SGHRS and CDR2 YFSETQ. The length of the CDR3 is 14 residues. Trimming took 0 bases from V and 7 from J; bases not matched to a gene: 6. CDR3 residues: CASSLGTGTREQYF. CDR3 sequence (DNA): TGCGCCAGCAGCTTGGGGACAGGGACGAGGGAGCAGTACTTC.

The CDR3, as DNA: TGTGCCAGAAGCTTAGTCTCGGGCCTCTTTTCGTCGGCCCAGCATTTT. Its translation is CARSLVSGLFSSAQHF. The chain joins TRBV5-3 to TRBJ1-5; D call uncertain. TRBV5-3 is placed among ORFs of uncertain function. The V gene lost 2 bases and the J gene lost 11 bases, with 23 bases spanning the gap. CDR3 size: 16 residues.

The J gene is TRBJ1-5, the V gene TRBV9, with D hard to call. Between the trimmed V and J ends, which lost 4 bases and 2 bases, there was a span of 10 bases. Germline lookup yields CDR1 SGDLS and CDR2 YYNGEE. The CDR3 is 14 residues long. DNA of the CDR3: TGTGCCAGCAGCCGTACGCCAGGCAATCAGCCCCAGCATTTT. Amino acid sequence: CASSRTPGNQPQHF.

The rearrangement links TRBV30 to TRBJ1-2; D gene uncertain. Trimming pared 3 bases from V and 4 bases from J, leaving 15 bases between. The CDR3 runs to 14 residues. Germline-derived CDR1 and CDR2 are GTSNPN and SVGIG (reference sequence). CDR3 DNA sequence: TGTGCCTGGAGGGGAGGTCCGAATATCTATGGCTACACCTTC. Its protein product is CAWRGGPNIYGYTF.

This chain uses TRBV7-9 with TRBJ2-6; TRBD2 is a possible D gene (6 bases). V lost 5 bases to trimming and J lost 0 bases, with 14 bases between them. The CDR3 has 17 amino acids. CDR1 is SEHNR, CDR2 FQNEAQ, per germline (reference sequence). CDR3 amino acids: CASSPPGLSSGANVLTF. The CDR3 bases are TGTGCCAGCAGCCCGCCGGGACTCAGCTCTGGGGCCAACGTCCTGACTTTC.

The rearrangement links TRBV15 to TRBJ1-1; D is unresolved. The CDR3 contains 13 residues. V was pared by 5 bases and J by 3 bases, with 10 bases between. CDR1 is LNHNV, CDR2 YYDKDF, per germline (reference sequence). This CDR3 is CATSPTEDTEAFF. CDR3 coding DNA: TGTGCCACCAGCCCAACAGAAGACACTGAAGCTTTCTTT.

The rearrangement links TRBV19 to TRBJ1-5; 7 nucleotides line up with TRBD1. The CDR3 contains 14 residues. V lost 5 bases to trimming and J lost 8 bases; unmatched junction nucleotides: 9. Germline CDR1 and CDR2: LNHDA and SQIVND (reference sequence). CDR3 region: CASSSPGQTKPQHF. The CDR3 nucleotides are TGTGCCAGTAGTTCCCCGGGACAGACTAAGCCCCAGCATTTT.

The chain uses TRBV7-8 and TRBJ1-5, with a possible D match to TRBD1 (6 bases). This CDR3 spans 17 amino acids. The germline V gene has CDR1 SGHVS and CDR2 FQNEAQ. The V and J ends lost 5 bases and 3 bases respectively, with 20 bases between them. The CDR3 loop reads CASSTQGWGANNQPQHF. The CDR3 DNA is TGTGCCAGCAGCACCCAGGGGTGGGGCGCAAACAATCAGCCCCAGCATTTT.

The chain is built from TRBV25-1 and TRBJ1-2; no firm D call. The germline CDR1 and CDR2 sequences are MGHDK and SYGVNS. Trimming left V 3 bases short and J 7 bases short, with 3 bases between. This CDR3 is built from 10 residues. The CDR3 protein is CASSDGGYTF. The CDR3 nucleotides read TGTGCCAGCAGTGATGGTGGCTACACCTTC.

This rearrangement joins TRBV7-2 to TRBJ1-2, with D perhaps TRBD1 (5 bases). Trimming removed 1 base from V and 7 bases from J, with 19 bases in between. Per germline, CDR1 SGHTA and CDR2 FQGNSA. The CDR3 loop spans 16 amino acids. The CDR3 sequence: CASSLVTRTSSGGYTF. Written as DNA, the CDR3 is TGTGCCAGCAGCTTAGTTACTAGGACATCTTCGGGTGGCTACACCTTC.

CDR3 loop: CASGWGGRSQPQHF. The CDR3 DNA reads TGTGCCAGTGGTTGGGGGGGACGCAGTCAGCCCCAGCATTTT. V usage is TRBV19 and J usage is TRBJ1-5; tentatively, D is TRBD1 (5 bases). With 8 bases removed from V and 6 bases from J, the gap between germline ends came to 17 bases. The CDR3 runs to 14 residues. The germline gives CDR1 LNHDA, CDR2 SQIVND (reference sequence).

This chain links TRBV18 with TRBJ1-1; maybe TRBD1 (6 bases). The CDR3 has 13 residues. Between the trimmed V and J ends, which lost 4 bases and 2 bases, there was a span of 8 bases. CDR1 KGHSH and CDR2 LQKENI come from the germline V gene. The CDR3 bases are TGTGCCAGCTCACTACAGGGTAACACTGAAGCTTTCTTT. Translating it yields CASSLQGNTEAFF.

The chain is built from TRBV5-8 and TRBJ1-6; D not resolved. The CDR3 is 14 residues long. Germline V lookup: CDR1 SGHTS, CDR2 YDEGEE. Trimming left V 2 bases short and J 13 bases short, with 16 bases between. In nucleotides, the CDR3 is TGTGCCAGCAGCTTTGGGGTCGGTGCCGTGCCCCTCCACTTT. Translation gives CASSFGVGAVPLHF.

V gene TRBV7-2 combines with J gene TRBJ1-1; no reliable D call. The CDR3 is made up of 14 amino acids. Germline lookup yields CDR1 SGHTA and CDR2 FQGNSA. V was cut by 6 bases and J by 5 bases, with 16 bases left in between. CDR3 sequence (DNA): TGTGCCAGCAGGCCCCGGGGTTGGGAGACTGAAGCTTTCTTT. It codes for CASRPRGWETEAFF.

CDR3 sequence (DNA): TGTGCCAGCAGCTCTAGCGGGGGGCGCACAGATACGCAGTATTTT. Translation gives CASSSSGGRTDTQYF. V and J are TRBV6-2 or TRBV6-3 and TRBJ2-3; 11 bases line up with TRBD2. Germline V gives CDR1 MNHEY, CDR2 SVGEGT. Losses at the gene ends were 6 bases for V and 1 base for J; bases not matched to a gene: 3. The CDR3 spans 15 residues.

The rearrangement links TRBV3-1 (or the pseudogene TRBV3-2) to TRBJ2-7; 8 positions match TRBD1. This CDR3 contains 16 residues. Trimming removed 5 bases from V and 2 bases from J; junction bases left unmatched: 11. Germline-derived CDR1 and CDR2 are LGHDT and YNNKEL (reference sequence). CDR3 in amino acids: CASSTRQQGGTYEQYF. In nucleotides, the CDR3 is TGTGCCAGCAGCACCCGCCAACAGGGGGGAACCTACGAGCAGTACTTC.

The V gene is TRBV6-5, the J gene TRBJ1-2; a weak D match, TRBD1 (5 bases). CDR3 length equals 15 residues. The germline V gene has CDR1 MNHEY and CDR2 SVGAGI. Trimming took 6 bases from V and 1 from J, leaving 15 bases between them. The CDR3 bases are TGTGCCAGCAGGAAAGATCTGGGGGGTAACTATGGCTACACCTTC. Protein product: CASRKDLGGNYGYTF.

The CDR3 DNA follows: TGTGCCAGCAGCCAAGGGGGGGGCTTTCAGCGGTCCATCACAGATACGCAGTATTTT. This gives the protein CASSQGGGFQRSITDTQYF. The V and J genes are TRBV4-2 and TRBJ2-3; tentatively, D is TRBD2 (7 bases). V gave up 1 base and J gave up 2 bases, with 22 bases separating them. CDR3 length: 19 residues. The germline V gene has CDR1 LGHNA and CDR2 YNFKEQ.

In the case of this clone: The sample holds other DNA sequences that translate to the same CDR3. The V call is TRBV3-1 (or the pseudogene TRBV3-2), the J call TRBJ1-5; D is uncertain. The V and J ends lost 3 bases and 2 bases respectively, with 2 bases between them. CDR3 length: 12 amino acids. In germline, CDR1 is LGHDT, CDR2 YNNKEL (reference sequence). The CDR3 nucleotides are TGTGCCAGCAGCCAGGGCAATCAGCCCCAGCATTTT. Its translation is CASSQGNQPQHF.